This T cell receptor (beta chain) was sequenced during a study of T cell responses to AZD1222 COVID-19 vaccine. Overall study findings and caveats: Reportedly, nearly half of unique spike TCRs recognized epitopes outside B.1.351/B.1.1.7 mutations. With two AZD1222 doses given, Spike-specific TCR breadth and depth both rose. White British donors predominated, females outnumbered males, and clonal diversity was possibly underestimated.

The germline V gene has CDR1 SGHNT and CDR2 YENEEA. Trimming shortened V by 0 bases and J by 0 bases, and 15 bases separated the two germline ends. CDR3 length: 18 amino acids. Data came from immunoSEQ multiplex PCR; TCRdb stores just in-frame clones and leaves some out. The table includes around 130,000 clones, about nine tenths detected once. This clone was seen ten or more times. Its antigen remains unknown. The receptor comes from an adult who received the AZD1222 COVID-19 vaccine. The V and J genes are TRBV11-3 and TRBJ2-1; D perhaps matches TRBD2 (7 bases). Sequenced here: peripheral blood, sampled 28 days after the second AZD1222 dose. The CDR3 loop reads CASSLEQGGTNSYNEQFF. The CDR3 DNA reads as TGTGCCAGCAGCTTAGAACAGGGAGGGACTAACTCCTACAATGAGCAGTTCTTC. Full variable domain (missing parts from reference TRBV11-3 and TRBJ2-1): EAGVVQSPRYKIIEKKQPVAFWCNPISGHNTLYWYLQNLGQGPELLIRYENEEAVDDSQLPKDRFSAERLKGVDSTLKIQPAELGDSAVYLCASSLEQGGTNSYNEQFFGPGTRLTVL.